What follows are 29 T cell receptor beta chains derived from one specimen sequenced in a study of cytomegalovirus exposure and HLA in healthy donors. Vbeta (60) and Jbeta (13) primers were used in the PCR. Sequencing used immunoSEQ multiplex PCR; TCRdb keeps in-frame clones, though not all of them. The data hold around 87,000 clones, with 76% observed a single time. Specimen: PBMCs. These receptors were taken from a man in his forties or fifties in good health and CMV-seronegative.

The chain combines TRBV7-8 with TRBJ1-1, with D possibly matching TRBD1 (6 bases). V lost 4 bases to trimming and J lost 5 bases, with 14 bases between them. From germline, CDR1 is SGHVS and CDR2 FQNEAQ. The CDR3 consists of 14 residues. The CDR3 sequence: CASSSREGETEAFF. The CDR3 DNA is TGTGCCAGCAGCTCGCGGGAGGGGGAAACTGAAGCTTTCTTT.

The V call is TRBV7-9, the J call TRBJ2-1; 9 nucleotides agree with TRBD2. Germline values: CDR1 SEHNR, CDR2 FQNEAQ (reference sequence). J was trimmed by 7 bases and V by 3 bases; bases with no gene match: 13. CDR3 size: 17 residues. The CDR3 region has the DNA TGTGCCAGCAGCTTGGGCCTTAGCGGGGGATTAGGGAATGAGCAGTTCTTC. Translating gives CASSLGLSGGLGNEQFF.

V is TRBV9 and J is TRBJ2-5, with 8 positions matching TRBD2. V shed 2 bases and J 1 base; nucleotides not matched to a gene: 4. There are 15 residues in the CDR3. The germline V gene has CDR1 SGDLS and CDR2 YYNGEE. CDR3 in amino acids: CASSVLAGLQETQYF. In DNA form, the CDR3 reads TGTGCCAGCAGCGTGTTAGCGGGGCTCCAAGAGACCCAGTACTTC.

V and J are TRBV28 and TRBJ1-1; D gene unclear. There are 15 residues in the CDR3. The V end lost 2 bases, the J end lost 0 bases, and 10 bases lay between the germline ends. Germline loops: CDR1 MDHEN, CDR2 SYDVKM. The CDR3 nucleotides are TGTGCCAGCAGTTTAGGTGGCGGCATGAACACTGAAGCTTTCTTT. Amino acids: CASSLGGGMNTEAFF.

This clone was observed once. The CDR3 sequence is CASSLAVRGGVQPQHF. For the CDR3, the DNA is TGTGCCAGCAGCTTAGCGGTGAGAGGGGGCGTCCAGCCCCAGCATTTT. J is TRBJ1-5 and V is TRBV7-8, with 7 bases identical to TRBD1. Germline V gene lookup returns CDR1 SGHVS and CDR2 FQNEAQ. The V segment lost 0 bases and the J segment 7 bases; nucleotides outside the gene matches: 9. CDR3 length: 16 residues.

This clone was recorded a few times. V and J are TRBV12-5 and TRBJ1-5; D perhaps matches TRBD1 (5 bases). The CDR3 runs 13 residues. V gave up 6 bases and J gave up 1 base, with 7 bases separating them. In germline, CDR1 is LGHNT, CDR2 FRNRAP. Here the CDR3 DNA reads TGTGCTAGTGGCTCAGGGAGCAATCAGCCCCAGCATTTT. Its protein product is CASGSGSNQPQHF.

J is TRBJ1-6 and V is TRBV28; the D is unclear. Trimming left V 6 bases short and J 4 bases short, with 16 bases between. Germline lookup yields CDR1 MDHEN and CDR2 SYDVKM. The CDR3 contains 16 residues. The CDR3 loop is CASRFSTLEYNSPLHF. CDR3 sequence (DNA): TGTGCCAGCAGGTTTTCAACACTAGAGTATAATTCACCCCTCCACTTT. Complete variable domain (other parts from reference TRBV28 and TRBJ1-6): DVKVTQSSRYLVKRTGEKVFLECVQDMDHENMFWYRQDPGLGLRLIYFSYDVKMKEKGDIPEGYSVSREKKERFSLILESASTNQTSMYLCASRFSTLEYNSPLHFGNGTRLTVT.

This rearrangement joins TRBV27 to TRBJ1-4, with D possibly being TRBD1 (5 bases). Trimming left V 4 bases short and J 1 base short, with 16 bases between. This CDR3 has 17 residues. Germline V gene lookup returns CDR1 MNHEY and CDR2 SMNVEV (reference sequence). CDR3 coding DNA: TGTGCCAGCAGTTATGTTGGGGCGGGGGGAACTAATGAAAAACTGTTTTTT. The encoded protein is CASSYVGAGGTNEKLFF. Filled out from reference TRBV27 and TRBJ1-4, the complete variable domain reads EAQVTQNPRYLITVTGKKLTVTCSQNMNHEYMSWYRQDPGLGLRQIYYSMNVEVTDKGDVPEGYKVSRKEKRNFPLILESPSPNQTSLYFCASSYVGAGGTNEKLFFGSGTQLSVL.

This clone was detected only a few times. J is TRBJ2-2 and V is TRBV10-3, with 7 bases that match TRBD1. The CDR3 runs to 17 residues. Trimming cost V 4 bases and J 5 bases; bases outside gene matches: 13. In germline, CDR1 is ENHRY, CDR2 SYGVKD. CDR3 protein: CAISARQGDGKTGELFF. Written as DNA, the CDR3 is TGTGCCATCAGTGCTCGGCAGGGGGATGGAAAAACCGGGGAGCTGTTTTTT.

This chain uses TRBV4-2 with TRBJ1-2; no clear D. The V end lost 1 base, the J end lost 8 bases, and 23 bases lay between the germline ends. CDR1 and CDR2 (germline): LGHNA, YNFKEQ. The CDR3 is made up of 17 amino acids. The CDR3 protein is CASSQVGGVKDFGGYTF. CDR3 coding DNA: TGTGCCAGCAGCCAAGTAGGAGGCGTCAAAGACTTCGGGGGCTACACCTTC.

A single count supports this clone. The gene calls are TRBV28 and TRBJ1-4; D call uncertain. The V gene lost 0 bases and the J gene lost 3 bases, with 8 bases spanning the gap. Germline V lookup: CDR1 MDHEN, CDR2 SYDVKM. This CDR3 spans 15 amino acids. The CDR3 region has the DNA TGTGCCAGCAGTTTATGGTTACAGCCTAATGAAAAACTGTTTTTT. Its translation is CASSLWLQPNEKLFF.

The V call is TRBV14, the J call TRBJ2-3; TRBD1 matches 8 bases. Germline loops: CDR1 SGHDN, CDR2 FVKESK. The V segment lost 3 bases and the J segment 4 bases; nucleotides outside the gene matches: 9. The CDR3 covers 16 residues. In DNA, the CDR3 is TGTGCCAGCAGCCAGAGGATAGGACAGGGACCAGATACGCAGTATTTT. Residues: CASSQRIGQGPDTQYF.

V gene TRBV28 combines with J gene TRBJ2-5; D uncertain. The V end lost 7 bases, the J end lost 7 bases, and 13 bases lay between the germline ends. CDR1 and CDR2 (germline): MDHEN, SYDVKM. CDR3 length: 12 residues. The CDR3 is CASTLSLGTQYF. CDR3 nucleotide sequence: TGTGCCAGCACCCTGTCCCTCGGGACCCAGTACTTC.

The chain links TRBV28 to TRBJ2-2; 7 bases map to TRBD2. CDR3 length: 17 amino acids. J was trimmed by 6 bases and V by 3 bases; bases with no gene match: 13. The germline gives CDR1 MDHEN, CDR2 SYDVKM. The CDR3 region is CASSLSLAWGVAGELFF. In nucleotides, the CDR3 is TGTGCCAGCAGTTTGTCACTAGCGTGGGGAGTTGCCGGGGAGCTGTTTTTT.

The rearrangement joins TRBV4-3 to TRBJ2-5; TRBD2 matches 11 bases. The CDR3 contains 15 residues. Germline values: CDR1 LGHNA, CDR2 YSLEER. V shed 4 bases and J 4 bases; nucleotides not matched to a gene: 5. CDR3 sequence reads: CASSPSGGPGETQYF. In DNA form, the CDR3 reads TGCGCCAGCAGCCCTAGCGGGGGGCCCGGAGAGACCCAGTACTTC.

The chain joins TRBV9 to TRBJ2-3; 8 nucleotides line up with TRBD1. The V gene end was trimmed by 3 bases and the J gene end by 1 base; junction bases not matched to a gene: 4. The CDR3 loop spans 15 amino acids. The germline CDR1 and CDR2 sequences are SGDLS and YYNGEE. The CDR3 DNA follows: TGTGCCAGCAGCGCTTCCAGGGGGCGCACAGATACGCAGTATTTT. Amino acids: CASSASRGRTDTQYF.

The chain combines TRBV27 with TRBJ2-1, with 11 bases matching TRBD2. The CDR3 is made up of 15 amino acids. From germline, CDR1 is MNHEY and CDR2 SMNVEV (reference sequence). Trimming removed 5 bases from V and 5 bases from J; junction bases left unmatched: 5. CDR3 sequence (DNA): TGTGCCAGCAGTACTTTGACTAGCGGGGACAATGAGCAGTTCTTC. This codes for CASSTLTSGDNEQFF.

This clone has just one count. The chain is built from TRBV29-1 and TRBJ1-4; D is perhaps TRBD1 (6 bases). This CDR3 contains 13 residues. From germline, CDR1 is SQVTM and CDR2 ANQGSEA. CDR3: CSATGRANEKLFF. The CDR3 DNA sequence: TGCAGTGCAACAGGGCGGGCTAATGAAAAACTGTTTTTT.

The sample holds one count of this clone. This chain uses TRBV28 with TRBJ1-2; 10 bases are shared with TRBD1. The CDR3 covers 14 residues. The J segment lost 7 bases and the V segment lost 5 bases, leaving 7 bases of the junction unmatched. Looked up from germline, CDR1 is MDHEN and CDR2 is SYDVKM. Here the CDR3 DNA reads TGTGCCAGCAGTCCCGGGACAGGGGAAAGTGGCTACACCTTC. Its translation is CASSPGTGESGYTF.

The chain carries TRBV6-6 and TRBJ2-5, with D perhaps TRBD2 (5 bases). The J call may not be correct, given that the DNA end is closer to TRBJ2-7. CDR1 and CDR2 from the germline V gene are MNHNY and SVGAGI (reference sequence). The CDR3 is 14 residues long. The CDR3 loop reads CASTHEGSSYEQYF. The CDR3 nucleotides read TGTGCCAGCACCCACGAGGGAAGCTCCTACGAGCAGTACTTC.

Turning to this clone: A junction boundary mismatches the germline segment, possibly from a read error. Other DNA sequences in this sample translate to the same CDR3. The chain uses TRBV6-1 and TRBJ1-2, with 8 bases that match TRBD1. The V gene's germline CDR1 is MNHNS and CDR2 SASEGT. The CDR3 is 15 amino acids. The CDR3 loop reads CASRAGTGTNYGYTF. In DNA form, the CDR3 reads TGCGCCAGCAGGGCAGGGACAGGTACTAACTATGGCTACACCTTC.

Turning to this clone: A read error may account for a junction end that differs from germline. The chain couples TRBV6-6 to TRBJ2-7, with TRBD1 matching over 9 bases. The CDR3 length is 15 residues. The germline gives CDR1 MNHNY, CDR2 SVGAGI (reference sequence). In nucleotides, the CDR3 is TGTGCCAGCAGCACCTTGGACAGGGGAAACTACGGGCAGTACTTC. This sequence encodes CASSTLDRGNYGQYF.

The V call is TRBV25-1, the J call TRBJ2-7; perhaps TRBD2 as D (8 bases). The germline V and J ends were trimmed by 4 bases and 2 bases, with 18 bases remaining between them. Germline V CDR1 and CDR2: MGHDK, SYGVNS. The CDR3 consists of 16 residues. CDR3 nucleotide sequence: TGTGCCAGCAGTGGTCGGGGGGGTCAGGGGGCCTACGAGCAGTACTTC. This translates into CASSGRGGQGAYEQYF.

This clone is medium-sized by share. The CDR3 DNA reads TGCGCCAGCAGCTGGGGACTAGCGGGGGGGCCGGGCACCGGGGAGCTGTTTTTT. This translates into CASSWGLAGGPGTGELFF. The chain has TRBV5-1 and TRBJ2-2; 16 positions match TRBD2. Germline CDR1 and CDR2: SGHRS and YFSETQ. This CDR3 is built from 18 residues. The J segment lost 4 bases and the V segment lost 3 bases, leaving 6 bases of the junction unmatched.

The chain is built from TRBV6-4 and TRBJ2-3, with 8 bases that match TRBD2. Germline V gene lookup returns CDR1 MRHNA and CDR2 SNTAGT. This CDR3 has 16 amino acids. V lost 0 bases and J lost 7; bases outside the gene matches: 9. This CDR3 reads CASSDSGRGGFNTQYF. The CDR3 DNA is TGTGCCAGCAGTGACTCGGGTCGGGGGGGCTTTAATACGCAGTATTTT.

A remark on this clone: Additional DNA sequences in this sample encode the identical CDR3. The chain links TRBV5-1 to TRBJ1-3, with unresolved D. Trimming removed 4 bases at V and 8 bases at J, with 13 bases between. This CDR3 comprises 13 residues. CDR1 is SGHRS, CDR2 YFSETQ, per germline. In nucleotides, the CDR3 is TGCGCCAGCAGCCTAGGACTTATCGACACCATATATTTT. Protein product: CASSLGLIDTIYF. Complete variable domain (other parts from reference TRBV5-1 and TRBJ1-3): KAGVTQTPRYLIKTRGQQVTLSCSPISGHRSVSWYQQTPGQGLQFLFEYFSETQRNKGNFPGRFSGRQFSNSRSEMNVSTLELGDSALYLCASSLGLIDTIYFGEGSWLTVV.

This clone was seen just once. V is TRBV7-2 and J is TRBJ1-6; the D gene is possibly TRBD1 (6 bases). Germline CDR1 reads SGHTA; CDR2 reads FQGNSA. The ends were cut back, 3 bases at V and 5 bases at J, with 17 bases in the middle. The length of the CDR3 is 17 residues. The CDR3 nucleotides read TGTGCCAGCAGCTTGAGACTCGGACAGACCGATAATTCACCCCTCCACTTT. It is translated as CASSLRLGQTDNSPLHF.

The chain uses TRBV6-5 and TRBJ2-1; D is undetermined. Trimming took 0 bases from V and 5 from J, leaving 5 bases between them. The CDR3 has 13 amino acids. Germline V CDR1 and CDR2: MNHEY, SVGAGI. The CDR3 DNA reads TGTGCCAGCAGTTACTCCTCGGACAATGAGCAGTTCTTC. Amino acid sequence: CASSYSSDNEQFF.

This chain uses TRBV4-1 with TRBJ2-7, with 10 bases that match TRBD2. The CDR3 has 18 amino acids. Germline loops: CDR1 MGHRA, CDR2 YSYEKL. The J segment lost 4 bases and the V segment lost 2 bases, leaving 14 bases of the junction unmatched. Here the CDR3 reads CASSQTNWVAGGHYEQYF. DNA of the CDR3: TGCGCCAGCAGCCAAACAAACTGGGTAGCGGGGGGACATTACGAGCAGTACTTC.